The clone carrying this T cell receptor (beta chain) was observed many times. The antigen is undetermined. Germline V gene lookup returns CDR1 SEHNR and CDR2 FQNEAQ (reference sequence). V lost 5 bases and J lost 2; bases outside the gene matches: 6. CDR3 size: 14 residues. This sample is drawn from a study of T cells in Graves' hyperthyroidism and ophthalmopathy. TCR beta CDR3 regions were amplified from RNA. The TCR CDR3 first-round RT-PCR relied on the HTBI primer set. MiXCR, run by TCRdb on the multiplex PCR reads, gives a single entry per CDR3 protein. The sample lists 560,000 or so distinct CDR3 sequences, just over 45% occurring once. Whole-study findings and limits: Separating ophthalmopathy from stable hyperthyroidism was achieved by a 13 V-J model.

Diagnoses were made from clinical symptoms, serum measures (thyroxine and TRAb), thyroid ultrasound and orbital computed tomography. This receptor was identified in a woman aged 18-29 years with Graves' hyperthyroidism. The sequencing input was peripheral blood or thyroid tissue (not recorded which). The rearrangement links TRBV7-9 to TRBJ2-7, with 7 bases lining up with TRBD2. The CDR3 DNA reads as TGTGCCAGCAGCCCATCTAGCGGCACCTACGAGCAGTACTTC. It encodes CASSPSSGTYEQYF.